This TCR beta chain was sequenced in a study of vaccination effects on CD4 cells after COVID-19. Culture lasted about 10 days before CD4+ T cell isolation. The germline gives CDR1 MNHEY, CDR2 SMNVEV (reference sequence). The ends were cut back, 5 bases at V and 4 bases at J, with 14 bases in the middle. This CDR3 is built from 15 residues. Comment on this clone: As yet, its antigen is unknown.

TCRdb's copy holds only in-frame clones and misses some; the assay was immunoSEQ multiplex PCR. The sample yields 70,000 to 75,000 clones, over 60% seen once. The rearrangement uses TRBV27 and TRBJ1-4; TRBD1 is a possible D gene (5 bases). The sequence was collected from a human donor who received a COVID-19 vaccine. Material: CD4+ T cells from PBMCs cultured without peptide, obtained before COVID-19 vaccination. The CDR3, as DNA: TGTGCCAGCAGTCCCCTGACAGTTGGTAATGAAAAACTGTTTTTT. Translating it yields CASSPLTVGNEKLFF.